These T cell receptor beta chains were read from a single sample in a study of cytomegalovirus exposure and HLA in healthy donors. Only in-frame clones appear in the TCRdb table, and some are missing; sequencing was by immunoSEQ multiplex PCR. Seen here are about 300,000 clones, approximately 87% observed once, and the top ten hold about 0.99%. Sequencing was done on a sample of PBMCs. Receptors were obtained from a woman younger than 30 in good health and CMV-seronegative. Both conserved end residues are part of each CDR3. The order of the fields is V gene, clone size, J gene, D gene, CDR3 protein, CDR3 DNA. D genes are given only for firm matches. The size entry is marked missing in some rows and otherwise reads once, few, many or a size class.

TRBV2	.	TRBJ2-3	.	CASSEGGAGDTQYF	TGTGCCAGCAGTGAGGGCGGGGCTGGAGATACGCAGTATTTT
TRBV28	.	TRBJ2-5	TRBD2	CASSWTSGKETQYF	TGTGCCAGCAGTTGGACTAGCGGGAAAGAGACCCAGTACTTC
TRBV13	.	TRBJ2-7	TRBD1	CASSKTGGYEQYF	TGTGCCAGCAGCAAGACAGGGGGCTACGAGCAGTACTTC
TRBV30	.	TRBJ1-2	.	CAWSVGDKGGYTF	TGTGCCTGGAGTGTAGGGGACAAGGGTGGCTACACCTTC
TRBV30	.	TRBJ2-1	TRBD2	CAWSPQHRLAGVSDEQFF	TGTGCCTGGAGTCCACAACACAGACTAGCGGGAGTATCGGATGAGCAGTTCTTC
TRBV5-1	once	TRBJ2-7	TRBD1	CASSGAGTGLSYEQYF	TGCGCCAGCAGCGGGGCCGGGACAGGACTATCCTACGAGCAGTACTTC
TRBV7-8	.	TRBJ2-2	.	CASSPGLWNTGELFF	TGTGCCAGCAGCCCCGGGTTATGGAACACCGGGGAGCTGTTTTTT
TRBV4-2	.	TRBJ2-1	.	CASSQVGQGLNNEQFF	TGTGCCAGCAGCCAAGTAGGTCAGGGGCTCAACAATGAGCAGTTCTTC
TRBV7-9	.	TRBJ1-1	.	CASSLVRGSTEAFF	TGTGCCAGCAGCTTAGTGCGGGGGAGCACTGAAGCTTTCTTT
TRBV5-1	.	TRBJ1-2	.	CASSLPSDYGYTF	TGCGCCAGCAGCTTGCCATCGGACTATGGCTACACCTTC
TRBV15	.	TRBJ2-3	TRBD2	CATSRDPSGIDTQYF	TGTGCCACCAGCAGAGACCCTAGCGGGATAGATACGCAGTATTTT
TRBV5-6	once	TRBJ2-1	.	CASSLTGNEQFF	TGTGCCAGCAGCTTGACGGGAAATGAGCAGTTCTTC
TRBV6-6	.	TRBJ2-3	TRBD1	CASSFRQGSTDTQYF	TGTGCCAGCAGTTTTAGACAGGGGAGCACAGATACGCAGTATTTT
TRBV18	.	TRBJ2-2	TRBD1	CASSRTRRGRFDTGELFF	TGTGCCAGCTCACGTACTCGCAGGGGGCGCTTCGACACCGGGGAGCTGTTTTTT
TRBV18	.	TRBJ1-3	.	CASSDQGTSGNTIYF	TGTGCCAGCTCCGACCAGGGTACGTCTGGAAACACCATATATTTT
TRBV6-5	.	TRBJ1-2	TRBD1	CASRPGQPRYGYTF	TGTGCCAGCAGACCGGGACAGCCTCGGTATGGCTACACCTTC
TRBV2	.	TRBJ2-1	.	CAIPTAGGRDEQFF	TGTGCCATCCCGACAGCGGGTGGGCGCGATGAGCAGTTCTTC
TRBV7-8	.	TRBJ2-6	TRBD1	CASSLRGSGANVLTF	TGTGCCAGCAGCCTCAGGGGGTCTGGGGCCAACGTCCTGACTTTC
TRBV7-6	.	TRBJ1-1	.	CASSPRTENTEAFF	TGTGCCAGCAGTCCCCGGACAGAGAACACTGAAGCTTTCTTT
TRBV29-1	once	TRBJ2-2	.	CSVEDLGGVGDTGELFF	TGCAGCGTTGAAGATCTAGGGGGGGTTGGGGACACCGGGGAGCTGTTTTTT
TRBV10-3	.	TRBJ2-1	.	CAISGGPSSYNEQFF	TGTGCCATCAGCGGGGGGCCCAGCTCCTACAATGAGCAGTTCTTC
TRBV9	.	TRBJ2-1	.	CASSERQVAYNEQFF	TGTGCCAGCAGCGAAAGACAGGTTGCCTACAATGAGCAGTTCTTC
TRBV5-1	.	TRBJ2-7	.	CASSLEASASYEQYF	TGCGCCAGCAGCTTGGAGGCTAGCGCCTCCTACGAGCAGTACTTC
TRBV7-7	.	TRBJ2-7	TRBD1	CASSLAPGTAYEQYF	TGTGCCAGCAGCTTAGCCCCGGGGACAGCTTACGAGCAGTACTTC
TRBV1	.	TRBJ2-1	.	CTSSHGSSGSSSSYNEQFF	TGCACCAGCAGCCATGGTTCTAGCGGGAGTTCGAGCTCCTACAATGAGCAGTTCTTC
TRBV6-5	once	TRBJ2-5	.	CASSSTGYQETQYF	TGTGCCAGCAGTTCTACAGGTTACCAAGAGACCCAGTACTTC
TRBV7-2	.	TRBJ2-7	TRBD2	CASSLVGTSGSEQYF	TGTGCCAGCAGCTTAGTAGGGACTAGCGGGAGCGAGCAGTACTTC
TRBV6-6	few	TRBJ2-7	TRBD2	CASSNSGRAPYEQYF	TGTGCCAGCAGTAATAGCGGGAGGGCTCCCTACGAGCAGTACTTC
TRBV6-1	.	TRBJ2-5	TRBD2	CARMWTSLLQETQYF	TGTGCCAGGATGTGGACTAGTCTTCTTCAAGAGACCCAGTACTTC
TRBV29-1	.	TRBJ1-1	.	CSSRPAGTEAFF	TGCAGCTCCAGACCTGCGGGCACTGAAGCTTTCTTT
TRBV11-1	.	TRBJ2-7	TRBD1	CARPQGKGYEQYF	TGTGCCAGACCACAGGGGAAGGGCTACGAGCAGTACTTC
TRBV5-1	once	TRBJ1-3	.	CASSLWEIGVGNTIYF	TGCGCCAGCAGCTTGTGGGAGATCGGGGTTGGAAACACCATATATTTT
TRBV6-1	.	TRBJ1-6	.	CASSEANRLSSYNSPLHF	TGTGCCAGCAGTGAAGCTAACAGGCTTTCATCCTATAATTCACCCCTCCACTTT
TRBV5-6	.	TRBJ1-2	TRBD1	CASNARGGQGSYGYTF	TGTGCCAGCAACGCTAGAGGCGGACAGGGGAGCTATGGCTACACCTTC
TRBV4-1	.	TRBJ2-1	TRBD1	CASSQMTGTVGQFF	TGCGCCAGCAGCCAAATGACAGGGACGGTAGGGCAGTTCTTC
TRBV7-8	.	TRBJ1-2	.	CASSLAPRQPYGYTF	TGTGCCAGCAGCTTAGCCCCTAGACAGCCCTATGGCTACACCTTC
TRBV11-2	.	TRBJ2-7	.	CASSVTRRDNYEQYF	TGTGCCAGCAGCGTTACCCGTCGGGACAACTACGAGCAGTACTTC
TRBV15	.	TRBJ2-3	TRBD2	CATSRRAGVPDTQYF	TGTGCCACCAGCAGGAGAGCGGGAGTGCCAGATACGCAGTATTTT
TRBV7-6	.	TRBJ2-5	.	CASSPNRAETQYF	TGTGCCAGCAGCCCCAACAGGGCGGAGACCCAGTACTTC
TRBV19	once	TRBJ2-2	TRBD1	CASIEGARRTGELFF	TGTGCCAGTATTGAGGGGGCGCGTCGGACCGGGGAGCTGTTTTTT
TRBV21-1	.	TRBJ1-6	.	CASRDGGSSYNSPLHF	TGTGCCAGCCGGGACGGGGGTAGCTCCTATAATTCACCCCTCCACTTT
TRBV28	.	TRBJ2-1	.	CASTPRGPNEQFF	TGTGCCAGCACCCCGCGGGGCCCCAATGAGCAGTTCTTC
TRBV6-4	.	TRBJ1-2	.	CASSVNRHYGYTF	TGTGCCAGCAGTGTTAACAGACACTATGGCTACACCTTC
TRBV7-2	.	TRBJ1-2	TRBD1	CASSHVQGTLYGYTF	TGTGCCAGCAGCCACGTACAGGGGACTCTCTATGGCTACACCTTC
TRBV5-1	once	TRBJ2-7	.	CASNSPNYEQYF	TGCGCCAGCAACTCCCCTAACTACGAGCAGTACTTC
TRBV5-1	.	TRBJ2-3	TRBD2	CASSWRGASGSSDTDTQYF	TGCGCCAGCAGTTGGAGGGGGGCTAGCGGGAGTTCGGACACAGATACGCAGTATTTT
TRBV9	.	TRBJ2-7	.	CASSVAGRANYEQYF	TGTGCCAGCAGCGTAGCTGGGCGGGCTAACTACGAGCAGTACTTC
TRBV6-5	.	TRBJ2-7	TRBD2	CASSYSGTGGFEQYF	TGTGCCAGCAGTTATTCGGGGACGGGAGGATTCGAGCAGTACTTC
TRBV19	few	TRBJ2-3	TRBD2	CASSKLAGFGTDTQYF	TGTGCCAGTAGTAAGCTAGCGGGTTTCGGAACAGATACGCAGTATTTT
TRBV6-5	.	TRBJ2-5	TRBD2	CASSYGKTSGQETQYF	TGTGCCAGCAGTTACGGAAAGACTAGCGGACAAGAGACCCAGTACTTC
TRBV18	few	TRBJ2-2	TRBD1	CASSLQGALNTGELFF	TGTGCCAGCTCGTTACAGGGGGCCCTGAACACCGGGGAGCTGTTTTTT
TRBV6-5	.	TRBJ2-2	.	CASSYLATGELFF	TGTGCCAGCAGTTACTTGGCCACCGGGGAGCTGTTTTTT
TRBV14	few	TRBJ2-7	TRBD2	CASSPGLGPYEQYF	TGTGCCAGCAGCCCTGGACTAGGGCCCTACGAGCAGTACTTC
TRBV4-1	.	TRBJ1-2	.	CASSQERGAANYGYTF	TGCGCCAGCAGCCAAGAAAGGGGCGCCGCAAACTATGGCTACACCTTC
TRBV4-1	.	TRBJ2-7	TRBD2	CASSQGGLAGDEQYF	TGCGCCAGCAGCCAAGGGGGACTAGCGGGAGACGAGCAGTACTTC
TRBV5-5	once	TRBJ2-6	TRBD1	CASSRGQGAVGANVLTF	TGTGCCAGCAGCAGAGGACAGGGGGCGGTTGGGGCCAACGTCCTGACTTTC
TRBV5-6	.	TRBJ2-7	TRBD2	CASSPWTSGRAPYEQYF	TGTGCCAGCAGCCCGTGGACGAGCGGGAGGGCCCCCTACGAGCAGTACTTC
TRBV7-2	.	TRBJ2-7	.	CASSFGGDYEQYF	TGTGCCAGCAGCTTTGGAGGGGACTACGAGCAGTACTTC
TRBV9	few	TRBJ1-2	.	CASSIPDGRGYTF	TGTGCCAGCAGCATCCCAGATGGGCGAGGCTACACCTTC